These 32 T cell receptor beta chains originate from one sample sequenced in a study of neurological immune-mediated disorders. TCRdb passed the 5' RACE reads through MiXCR, listing each CDR3 protein once. The sample holds tens of thousands of distinct CDR3 sequences, 2.5% seen once. The sequencing input was PBMCs. Source of these receptors: a man between 45 and 60 years old with multiple sclerosis.

At least ten counts were recorded for this clonotype. The chain links TRBV7-2 to TRBJ2-2, with a weak D call TRBD2 (6 bases). The CDR3 covers 13 residues. Germline CDR1 reads SGHTA; CDR2 reads FQGNSA. V lost 5 bases, J lost 7 bases, and 11 bases lay in between. CDR3 sequence (DNA): TGTGCCAGCAGCCCTAGGAGGGACGGGGAGCTGTTTTTT. It translates to CASSPRRDGELFF.

This clonotype was recorded many times. The CDR3 is CASSQATVDDSPLHF. The CDR3 DNA follows: TGTGCCAGCAGCCAAGCGACAGTGGACGATTCACCCCTCCACTTT. V gene TRBV7-9 combines with J gene TRBJ1-6; possibly TRBD1 for D (5 bases). This CDR3 is built from 15 residues. The germline V gene has CDR1 SEHNR and CDR2 FQNEAQ (reference sequence). Trimming removed 5 bases at V and 8 bases at J, with 16 bases between. Together with reference TRBV7-9 and TRBJ1-6, the CDR3 gives the full variable domain: DTGVSQNPRHKITKRGQNVTFRCDPISEHNRLYWYRQTLGQGPEFLTYFQNEAQLEKSRLLSDRFSAERPKGSFSTLEIQRTEQGDSAMYLCASSQATVDDSPLHFGNGTRLTVT.

In this sample, this clonotype turned up many times. The chain recombines TRBV7-9 with TRBJ1-2, with D unclear. Germline V lookup: CDR1 SEHNR, CDR2 FQNEAQ (reference sequence). Deletions cut 2 bases from V and 4 bases from J, with 8 bases between. There are 13 residues in the CDR3. CDR3: CASSLRQVYGYTF. The DNA for the CDR3 is TGTGCCAGCAGCTTAAGGCAGGTCTATGGCTACACCTTC.

This clonotype was seen only a few times. The chain combines TRBV5-5 with TRBJ2-2, with D hard to call. Germline V gives CDR1 SGHKS, CDR2 YYEKEE (reference sequence). Deletions cut 0 bases from V and 3 bases from J, with 9 bases between. The CDR3 is made up of 15 amino acids. CDR3 nucleotide sequence: TGTGCCAGCAGCTTGGAAGGTGGCGACACCGGGGAGCTGTTTTTT. The encoded protein is CASSLEGGDTGELFF. The variable domain in full, completed from reference TRBV5-5 and TRBJ2-2, reads DAGVTQSPTHLIKTRGQQVTLRCSPISGHKSVSWYQQVLGQGPQFIFQYYEKEERGRGNFPDRFSARQFPNYSSELNVNALLLGDSALYLCASSLEGGDTGELFFGEGSRLTVL.

This clonotype appeared a few times. The V gene is TRBV19, the J gene TRBJ1-1, with D hard to call. Germline V gene sequence: CDR1 LNHDA, CDR2 SQIVND (reference sequence). Trimming removed 3 bases at V and 2 bases at J, with 7 bases between. The CDR3 is 13 residues long. CDR3 nucleotides: TGTGCCAGTAGTATGAACGTAAACACTGAAGCTTTCTTT. Translating gives CASSMNVNTEAFF.

A word on this clonotype: It may be a read error: a sequence one base away is much more abundant. V gene TRBV3-1 combines with J gene TRBJ1-5; D not certain. This CDR3 has 13 amino acids. CDR1 is LGHDT and CDR2 is YNNKEL in the germline V gene (reference sequence). CDR3 sequence (DNA): TGTGCCAGCAGCCAAGGTATTAATCAGCCCCAGAATTTT. This sequence encodes CASSQGINQPQNF.

This clonotype was recorded many times. J is TRBJ1-1 and V is TRBV7-8; D not certain. V dropped 5 bases and J dropped 1 base, with 17 bases sitting between them. CDR3 length: 16 residues. Looked up from germline, CDR1 is SGHVS and CDR2 is FQNEAQ. The CDR3, as DNA: TGTGCCAGCAGCGCCCTTCGGGTCGGGCGGAACACTGAAGCTTTCTTT. Translating gives CASSALRVGRNTEAFF.

Ten or more counts support this clonotype. The rearrangement joins TRBV15 to TRBJ2-3; D could derive from TRBD1 or TRBD2 (5 bases each). V was shortened by 5 bases and J by 4 bases, with 22 bases between the two germline ends. CDR3 length: 17 amino acids. From germline, CDR1 is LNHNV and CDR2 YYDKDF (reference sequence). DNA for the CDR3: TGTGCCACCAGCCGCCCCTCCGGGACGCAAGGTCCAGATACGCAGTATTTT. Protein product: CATSRPSGTQGPDTQYF.

This clonotype has at least ten counts. J is TRBJ1-2 and V is TRBV5-1, with a tentative D call TRBD1 (6 bases). The CDR3 covers 14 residues. The V gene's germline CDR1 is SGHRS and CDR2 YFSETQ. V shed 0 bases and J shed 4 bases, with 10 bases lying between them. CDR3 in DNA: TGCGCCAGCAGCTTGGCACAGGGTAGCTATGGCTACACCTTC. Translating gives CASSLAQGSYGYTF.

The rearrangement joins TRBV7-3 to TRBJ2-7; tentative D call: TRBD2 (6 bases). CDR3 length equals 14 residues. The ends were cut back, 2 bases at V and 7 bases at J, with 15 bases in the middle. The germline CDR1 and CDR2 sequences are SGHTA and FQGTGA. The CDR3 DNA reads as TGTGCCAGCAGCTTATGTCGGGCCCGGGGGGAGCAGTACTTC. This translates into CASSLCRARGEQYF.

The table lists this clonotype with many counts. The rearrangement joins TRBV5-1 to TRBJ1-1; D might be TRBD1 (6 bases). The CDR3 extends over 13 amino acids. The ends were cut back, 4 bases at V and 7 bases at J, with 14 bases in the middle. Germline V gives CDR1 SGHRS, CDR2 YFSETQ. The CDR3 DNA reads TGCGCCAGCAGCATCTACATACAGGGTGAAGCTTTCTTT. Its protein is CASSIYIQGEAFF.

This clonotype was found a few times. This is likely a read error, given that the CDR3 carries no conserved phenylalanine or tryptophan at its end. The chain links TRBV6-5 to TRBJ2-6; a possible D gene is TRBD2 (5 bases). The V gene lost 0 bases and the J gene lost 0 bases, with 12 bases spanning the gap. The germline V gene encodes CDR1 MNHEY and CDR2 SVGAGI. This CDR3 comprises 18 residues. The CDR3 reads CASSYSTPDYSGANVLTY. CDR3 nucleotides: TGTGCCAGCAGTTACTCCACCCCCGACTACTCTGGGGCCAACGTCCTGACTTAC.

There are many counts of this clonotype. The chain uses TRBV20-1 and TRBJ1-4; D is ambiguous. Per the germline V gene, CDR1 is DFQATT and CDR2 is SNEGSKA (reference sequence). The CDR3 consists of 11 residues. Trimming pared 1 base from V and 8 bases from J, leaving 5 bases between. The CDR3 protein is CSARVREKLFF. In DNA, the CDR3 is TGCAGTGCTAGAGTCCGAGAAAAACTGTTTTTT.

As regards this clonotype: A much larger clonotype is one base distant, so this may be a read error. The chain combines TRBV7-2 with TRBJ2-7; the D gene could be TRBD1 or TRBD2 (5 bases each). This CDR3 spans 12 amino acids. Germline V gene data show CDR1 as SGHTA and CDR2 as FQGNSA. Deletions cut 6 bases from V and 7 bases from J, with 13 bases between. CDR3 in DNA: TGTGCCAGCAGGGGGACGAAAAGGGAGCAGTACTTC. It yields the protein CASRGTKREQYF.

This clonotype was counted many times. V and J are TRBV6-5 and TRBJ2-7; TRBD2 agrees at 12 bases. CDR1 is MNHEY and CDR2 is SVGAGI in the germline V gene. Germline trimming cut 5 bases from V and 9 bases from J; bases unmatched to any gene: 14. The CDR3 totals 16 residues. CDR3 sequence: CASSKDPGLAGRGQYF. In DNA form, the CDR3 reads TGTGCCAGCAGTAAAGATCCGGGACTAGCGGGCCGAGGGCAGTACTTC.

This clonotype was observed many times. This chain links TRBV7-2 with TRBJ2-2, with D unclear. V gave up 5 bases and J gave up 8 bases, with 6 bases separating them. The germline CDR1 and CDR2 sequences are SGHTA and FQGNSA. The CDR3 is made up of 11 amino acids. The CDR3 spells CASSPQGELFF. In DNA, the CDR3 is TGTGCCAGCAGCCCCCAGGGGGAGCTGTTTTTT.

Concerning this clonotype itself: Its ends do not fully match the called genes, so a read error is possible. V usage is TRBV10-1 and J usage is TRBJ1-5; no definite D call. Germline-derived CDR1 and CDR2 are WNHNN and SYGVQD (reference sequence). This CDR3 contains 12 residues. CDR3 DNA sequence: TGCGCCAGCGAGCCACGTGGCCAGCCCCAGAATTTT. Encoded protein: CASEPRGQPQNF.

There are many counts of this clonotype. This chain links TRBV4-1 with TRBJ1-4; TRBD1 is a possible D gene (6 bases). CDR3 size: 13 residues. V lost 4 bases and J lost 7, with 10 bases in between. Germline V lookup: CDR1 MGHRA, CDR2 YSYEKL. The CDR3 DNA is TGCGCCAGCAGCCTCCGACAGGCTGAAAAACTGTTTTTT. Translation gives CASSLRQAEKLFF.

Ten or more counts support this clonotype. The V call is TRBV20-1, the J call TRBJ2-7, with D possibly being TRBD2 (6 bases). CDR3 length: 15 amino acids. The germline V and J ends were trimmed by 1 base and 1 base, with 14 bases remaining between them. Per germline, CDR1 DFQATT and CDR2 SNEGSKA (reference sequence). The CDR3 region is CSARVTGTWSYEQYF. CDR3 DNA sequence: TGCAGTGCTAGAGTAACCGGGACTTGGTCCTACGAGCAGTACTTC.

This clonotype showed up many times. J is TRBJ2-5 and V is TRBV5-6; no clear D. Germline CDR1 and CDR2: SGHDT and YYEEEE. This CDR3 has 11 residues. V was shortened by 2 bases and J by 1 base, with 0 bases between the two germline ends. The CDR3 protein is CASSFQETQYF. CDR3 in DNA: TGTGCCAGCAGCTTCCAAGAGACCCAGTACTTC.

This clonotype came up many times. This chain links TRBV7-9 with TRBJ1-1; tentatively, D is TRBD1 (5 bases). Per germline, CDR1 SEHNR and CDR2 FQNEAQ (reference sequence). The germline V and J ends were trimmed by 5 bases and 11 bases, with 27 bases remaining between them. The CDR3 is 16 amino acids. DNA for the CDR3: TGTGCCAGCAGCGGTATAAATAAACAGGATCACCTGAGGGCTTTCTTT. Translated: CASSGINKQDHLRAFF.

The chain joins TRBV18 to TRBJ1-1; D not certain. CDR3 length equals 12 residues. Per germline, CDR1 KGHSH and CDR2 LQKENI. Trimming pared 4 bases from V and 7 bases from J, leaving 10 bases between. The CDR3 region has the DNA TGTGCCAGCTCACAGTCGCGGAATGAAGCTTTCTTT. Protein product: CASSQSRNEAFF.

This clonotype was counted many times. The chain uses TRBV25-1 and TRBJ2-1; 12 nucleotides align to TRBD2. The CDR3 is made up of 15 amino acids. CDR1 is MGHDK, CDR2 SYGVNS, per germline. Unmatched junction bases numbered 8, after V lost 6 bases and J lost 8 bases. The CDR3 bases are TGTGCCAGCAGCCTAGCGGGGGGGCCATTGGATGAGCAGTTCTTC. Encoded protein: CASSLAGGPLDEQFF.

This clonotype was counted only a few times. This chain uses TRBV5-1 with TRBJ1-1; D is undetermined. Germline V gene sequence: CDR1 SGHRS, CDR2 YFSETQ. V was cut by 1 base and J by 0 bases, with 10 bases left in between. The CDR3 length is 15 residues. CDR3 sequence (DNA): TGCGCCAGCAGCTTGTCCTTGGTTGTGAACACTGAAGCTTTCTTT. This sequence encodes CASSLSLVVNTEAFF.

This clonotype was found many times. The chain joins TRBV7-2 to TRBJ2-3; TRBD2 aligns across 9 bases. V lost 7 bases and J lost 1; bases outside the gene matches: 12. The CDR3 has 17 residues. Germline-derived CDR1 and CDR2 are SGHTA and FQGNSA. The CDR3 DNA is TGTGCCAGCACCCTAACGCGGGGGGGCCGGGGCACAGATACGCAGTATTTT. Residues: CASTLTRGGRGTDTQYF.

The sample holds many counts of this clonotype. This rearrangement joins TRBV18 to TRBJ1-1, with D uncertain. This CDR3 is 15 amino acids long. Trimming removed 2 bases at V and 1 base at J, with 11 bases between. From germline, CDR1 is KGHSH and CDR2 LQKENI. This chain's CDR3 is CASSPVWTANTEAFF. The CDR3 DNA is TGTGCCAGCTCACCAGTTTGGACGGCGAACACTGAAGCTTTCTTT. The variable domain in full, with the rest retrieved from reference TRBV18 and TRBJ1-1, is NAGVMQNPRHLVRRRGQEARLRCSPMKGHSHVYWYRQLPEEGLKFMVYLQKENIIDESGMPKERFSAEFPKEGPSILRIQQVVRGDSAAYFCASSPVWTANTEAFFGQGTRLTVV.

There are many counts of this clonotype. The chain is built from TRBV5-1 and TRBJ2-5, with 9 bases matching TRBD1. CDR3 length: 17 residues. Germline assignment: CDR1 SGHRS and CDR2 YFSETQ. The junction had 12 bases not matched to a gene; V was cut back by 4 bases and J by 2 bases. In DNA, the CDR3 is TGCGCCAGCAGCCCGACGTCGACAGGGGGACCGCAAGAGACCCAGTACTTC. Encoded protein: CASSPTSTGGPQETQYF.

This clonotype was detected ten times or more. V is TRBV5-1 and J is TRBJ2-5; D may be TRBD1 or TRBD2 (5 bases each). This CDR3 has 14 residues. The V and J ends lost 3 bases and 5 bases respectively, with 14 bases between them. Germline CDR1 SGHRS, CDR2 YFSETQ. The CDR3 protein is CASSSASGPETQYF. The DNA of the CDR3 is TGCGCCAGCAGCTCAGCTTCGGGGCCGGAGACCCAGTACTTC. Based on the CDR3 plus reference TRBV5-1 and TRBJ2-5, the full variable domain is KAGVTQTPRYLIKTRGQQVTLSCSPISGHRSVSWYQQTPGQGLQFLFEYFSETQRNKGNFPGRFSGRQFSNSRSEMNVSTLELGDSALYLCASSSASGPETQYFGPGTRLLVL.

This clonotype has at least ten counts. This chain connects TRBV12-3 or TRBV12-4 to TRBJ2-7, with 11 bases lining up with TRBD2. CDR3 length: 16 amino acids. V shed 3 bases, J shed 2 bases, and the junction held 6 bases outside the gene matches. As DNA, the CDR3 is TGTGCCAGCAGTTTGGGACTAGCGGAGGGACCCTACGAGCAGTACTTC. It is translated as CASSLGLAEGPYEQYF.

This clonotype was recorded many times. This chain joins TRBV7-3 and TRBJ2-3, with 9 bases fitting TRBD2. The CDR3 loop spans 16 amino acids. After removal of 2 bases from V and 5 bases from J, the junction contained 8 bases not matched to a gene. Germline CDR1 is SGHTA and CDR2 is FQGTGA. The CDR3 nucleotides are TGTGCCAGCAGCTTATATGCTAGCGGGGACAGAGATACGCAGTATTTT. Amino acids: CASSLYASGDRDTQYF.

Many counts were recorded for this clonotype. J is TRBJ2-3 and V is TRBV5-5; perhaps TRBD1 as D (6 bases). The CDR3 sequence is 15 residues long. V shed 0 bases and J shed 3 bases, with 11 bases lying between them. Germline CDR1 reads SGHKS; CDR2 reads YYEKEE (reference sequence). CDR3 loop: CASSLVARGTDTQYF. As DNA, the CDR3 is TGTGCCAGCAGCTTGGTAGCCAGGGGTACAGATACGCAGTATTTT.

There are many counts of this clonotype. The V and J genes are TRBV20-1 and TRBJ1-2; D is undetermined. CDR3 size: 14 residues. The V end lost 3 bases, the J end lost 4 bases, and 15 bases lay between the germline ends. Germline V lookup: CDR1 DFQATT, CDR2 SNEGSKA (reference sequence). CDR3 DNA: TGCAGTGCTAGCGGAAGGCCGGCCCTCTATGGCTACACCTTC. Its protein product is CSASGRPALYGYTF.